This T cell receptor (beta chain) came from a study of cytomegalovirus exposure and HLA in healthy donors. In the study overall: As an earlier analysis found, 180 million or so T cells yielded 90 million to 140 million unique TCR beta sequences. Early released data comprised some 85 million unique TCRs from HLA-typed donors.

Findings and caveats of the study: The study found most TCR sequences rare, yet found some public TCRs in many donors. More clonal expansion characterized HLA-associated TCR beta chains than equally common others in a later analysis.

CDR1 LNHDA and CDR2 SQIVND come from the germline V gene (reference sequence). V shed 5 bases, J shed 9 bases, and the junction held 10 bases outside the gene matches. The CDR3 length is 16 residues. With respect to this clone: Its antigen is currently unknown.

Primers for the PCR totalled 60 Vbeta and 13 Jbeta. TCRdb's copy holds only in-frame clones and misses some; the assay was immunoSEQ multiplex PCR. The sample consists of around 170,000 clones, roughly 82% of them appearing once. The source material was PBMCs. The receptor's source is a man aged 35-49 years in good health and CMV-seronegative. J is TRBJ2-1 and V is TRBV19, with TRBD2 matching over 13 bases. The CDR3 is CASSGGLAGVVGEQFF. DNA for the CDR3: TGTGCCAGTAGTGGAGGACTAGCGGGAGTGGTCGGTGAGCAGTTCTTC.